This is a list of T cell receptor beta chains from one sample in a study of T cells after yellow fever vaccination. Each CDR3 protein is one row after TCRdb ran MiXCR on the 5' RACE reads. This table holds 500,000 to 650,000 distinct CDR3 sequences, over 9% found once. Here the sequenced sample was PBMCs, taken on the day of the yellow fever booster vaccination. These receptor sequences come from a man aged 25-45 years who received the YFV17D yellow fever vaccine. CDR3s include the opening cysteine and the closing phenylalanine or tryptophan. A D gene is named only where the DNA matches it firmly. Clone size, where shown, is once, few, many, or a class for clones that have expanded.

cdr3_aa | cdr3_nt | d_call | v_call | clone_size | j_call
CASSGRGAGLGTEAFF | TGTGCCAGTAGCGGGAGGGGGGCAGGGCTCGGCACTGAAGCTTTCTTT | . | TRBV19 | few | TRBJ1-1
CASRSPNSNQPQHF | TGTGCCAGCAGAAGCCCCAATAGCAATCAGCCCCAGCATTTT | . | TRBV6-1 | few | TRBJ1-5
CASSSGRGAGQETQYF | TGTGCCAGTAGTTCCGGTCGGGGGGCAGGACAAGAGACCCAGTACTTC | . | TRBV19 | . | TRBJ2-5
CSASIVAGKNQPQHF | TGCAGTGCTAGTATCGTGGCAGGGAAAAATCAGCCCCAGCATTTT | . | TRBV20-1 | . | TRBJ1-5
CSARQNEQFF | TGCAGTGCTAGACAGAATGAGCAGTTCTTC | . | TRBV20-1 | few | TRBJ2-1
CSARDPSGRAYNEQFF | TGCAGTGCTAGAGATCCCAGCGGGAGGGCCTACAATGAGCAGTTCTTC | TRBD2 | TRBV20-1 | . | TRBJ2-1
CASSSPRQGQSGYTF | TGTGCCAGCAGCTCTCCACGACAGGGACAAAGTGGCTACACCTTC | TRBD1 | TRBV11-2 | few | TRBJ1-2
CSVVRQGAYF | TGCAGCGTTGTCCGACAGGGGGCTTACTTC | TRBD1 | TRBV29-1 | . | TRBJ2-5
CASSWETRYEQYF | TGCGCCAGCAGTTGGGAGACGCGCTACGAGCAGTACTTC | . | TRBV10-2 | . | TRBJ2-7
CASSLASGEPTDTQYF | TGTGCCAGCTCTCTTGCTAGCGGGGAACCCACAGATACGCAGTATTTT | TRBD2 | TRBV18 | few | TRBJ2-3
CASSLRDSENNEQFF | TGTGCCAGCAGCCTGCGGGACTCTGAGAACAATGAGCAGTTCTTC | . | TRBV7-2 | few | TRBJ2-1
CASSYGPGRGSEAFF | TGTGCCAGCAGTTACGGGCCGGGTAGGGGCTCTGAAGCTTTCTTT | . | TRBV6-5 | many | TRBJ1-1
CASNDEQFF | TGTGCCAGCAATGATGAGCAGTTCTTC | . | TRBV11-2 | . | TRBJ2-1
CASSPQLASSTDTQYF | TGTGCCAGCAGCCCTCAACTAGCGAGTAGCACAGATACGCAGTATTTT | TRBD2 | TRBV7-9 | few | TRBJ2-3
CAISEHWGASGSGEQFF | TGTGCCATCAGTGAGCACTGGGGGGCTAGCGGGAGCGGCGAGCAGTTCTTC | TRBD2 | TRBV10-3 | . | TRBJ2-1
CASSQMARGGDTQYF | TGTGCCAGCAGCCAAATGGCGCGTGGAGGAGATACGCAGTATTTT | . | TRBV3-1 | . | TRBJ2-3
CSGGQGTNYGYTF | TGCAGTGGTGGACAGGGTACTAACTATGGCTACACCTTC | TRBD1 | TRBV20-1 | few | TRBJ1-2
CSVLGASHGAEAFF | TGCAGCGTTTTAGGGGCCTCACACGGTGCTGAAGCTTTCTTT | . | TRBV29-1 | few | TRBJ1-1
CASWQSRVINTDTQYF | TGTGCCAGCTGGCAGTCGAGGGTCATAAACACAGATACGCAGTATTTT | . | TRBV23-1 | once | TRBJ2-3
CASSPYLETGGTDTQYF | TGTGCCAGCTCACCGTACCTTGAGACAGGCGGCACAGATACGCAGTATTTT | . | TRBV18 | few | TRBJ2-3
CSATGLGTGQLETQYF | TGCAGTGCGACAGGACTTGGGACAGGGCAGTTGGAGACCCAGTACTTC | TRBD1 | TRBV20-1 | . | TRBJ2-5
CATSRARTGVYEQYF | TGTGCCACCAGCAGAGCTAGGACAGGGGTATACGAGCAGTACTTC | TRBD1 | TRBV15 | few | TRBJ2-7
CASSIVGTRAYNEQFF | TGTGCCAGTAGTATAGTTGGGACTAGAGCCTACAATGAGCAGTTCTTC | TRBD2 | TRBV19 | few | TRBJ2-1
CASSLIAGYRYEQYF | TGTGCCAGCAGCTTAATAGCGGGATATCGGTACGAGCAGTACTTC | TRBD2 | TRBV7-2 | few | TRBJ2-7
CASSFRGRVVDTQYF | TGTGCCAGCAGTTTCCGCGGGAGAGTTGTAGATACGCAGTATTTT | TRBD2 | TRBV28 | . | TRBJ2-3
CASSLTSGIDNEQFF | TGTGCCAGCAGCTTAACTAGCGGGATTGACAATGAGCAGTTCTTC | TRBD2 | TRBV7-2 | few | TRBJ2-1
CASSPLGASRVRGFGNTEAFF | TGCGCCAGCAGCCCCCTCGGGGCCAGTCGGGTCCGGGGCTTTGGGAACACTGAAGCTTTCTTT | . | TRBV5-1 | . | TRBJ1-1
CASRDRSQETQYF | TGTGCCAGCAGGGACAGGAGCCAAGAGACCCAGTACTTC | TRBD1 | TRBV6-1 | many | TRBJ2-5
CSVRITGNHEQYF | TGCAGCGTCCGGATAACAGGGAACCACGAGCAGTACTTC | . | TRBV29-1 | . | TRBJ2-7
CSARKRTAMNTEAFF | TGCAGTGCTAGAAAAAGGACGGCTATGAACACTGAAGCTTTCTTT | . | TRBV20-1 | few | TRBJ1-1
CASSLGANYEQYF | TGTGCCAGCAGCTTAGGGGCCAACTACGAGCAGTACTTC | . | TRBV7-6 | many | TRBJ2-7
CASRPGLAGGNEQFF | TGTGCCAGCAGGCCGGGACTAGCGGGAGGCAATGAGCAGTTCTTC | TRBD2 | TRBV12-3/TRBV12-4 | . | TRBJ2-1
CATSRDVGAETQYF | TGTGCCACCAGCAGAGATGTGGGGGCGGAGACCCAGTACTTC | . | TRBV15 | few | TRBJ2-5
CSVVEAGVADTQYF | TGCAGTGTTGTAGAAGCGGGTGTCGCAGATACGCAGTATTTT | . | TRBV20-1 | . | TRBJ2-3
CASSLNRRFQETQYF | TGTGCCAGCAGTTTAAACAGGAGATTTCAAGAGACCCAGTACTTC | . | TRBV12-3/TRBV12-4 | . | TRBJ2-5
CASSQLIRVYSYEQYF | TGCGCCAGCAGCCAACTGATCAGGGTCTATTCCTACGAGCAGTACTTC | . | TRBV4-1 | . | TRBJ2-7
CASSMTGALTGANVLTF | TGTGCCAGTAGTATGACAGGGGCCCTCACTGGGGCCAACGTCCTGACTTTC | TRBD1 | TRBV19 | . | TRBJ2-6
CASSLALFSSQETQYF | TGTGCCAGCAGCTTAGCGCTTTTCAGCAGTCAAGAGACCCAGTACTTC | . | TRBV7-2 | . | TRBJ2-5
CASSFMVGPGELFF | TGTGCCAGCAGTTTTATGGTGGGACCAGGGGAGCTGTTTTTT | . | TRBV27 | few | TRBJ2-2
CASSAGNSYEQYF | TGCGCCAGCTCGGCTGGTAACTCCTACGAGCAGTACTTC | . | TRBV5-1 | few | TRBJ2-7
CASSLVGNSYEQYF | TGTGCCAGCAGCTTAGTCGGGAACTCCTACGAGCAGTACTTC | . | TRBV7-2 | few | TRBJ2-7
CASSTRQGKGGELFF | TGCGCCAGCAGCACTCGACAGGGGAAGGGCGGGGAGCTGTTTTTT | TRBD1 | TRBV5-1 | . | TRBJ2-2
CATSRPLGLGGYNEQFF | TGTGCCACCAGCAGACCACTCGGACTAGGGGGCTACAATGAGCAGTTCTTC | . | TRBV15 | few | TRBJ2-1
CSARDLETYSGANVLTF | TGCAGTGCTAGAGACCTAGAGACCTACTCTGGGGCCAACGTCCTGACTTTC | . | TRBV20-1 | . | TRBJ2-6